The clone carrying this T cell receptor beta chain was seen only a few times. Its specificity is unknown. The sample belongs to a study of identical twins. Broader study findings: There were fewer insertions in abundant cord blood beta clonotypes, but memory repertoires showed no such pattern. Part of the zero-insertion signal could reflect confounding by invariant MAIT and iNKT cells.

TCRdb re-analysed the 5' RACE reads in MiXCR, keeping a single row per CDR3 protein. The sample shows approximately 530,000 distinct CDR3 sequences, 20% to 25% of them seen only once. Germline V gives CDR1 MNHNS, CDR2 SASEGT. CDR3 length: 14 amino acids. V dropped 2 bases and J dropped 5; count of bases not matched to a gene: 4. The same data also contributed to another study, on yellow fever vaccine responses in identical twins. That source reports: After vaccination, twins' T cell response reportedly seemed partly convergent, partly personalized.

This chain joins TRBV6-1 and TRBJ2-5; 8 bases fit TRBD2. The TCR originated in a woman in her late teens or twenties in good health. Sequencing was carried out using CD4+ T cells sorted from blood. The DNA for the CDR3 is TGTGCCAGCAGTGAACTCGGCGGGAGGGAGACCCAGTACTTC. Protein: CASSELGGRETQYF.